The 25 T cell receptor beta chains below all came from one sample that was sequenced in a study of coeliac disease. Profiled with immunoSEQ multiplex PCR; TCRdb holds only in-frame clones, not every one. The sample shows 5,700 or so clones, nearly 55% of them seen only once. Sequenced: intraepithelial lymphocytes from the gut. The receptor set was obtained from a woman in her twenties or thirties with active celiac disease.

This clone was seen a handful of times. The genes are TRBV5-8 and TRBJ1-6, with 10 bases that match TRBD1. V was clipped by 4 bases and J by 7 bases; unmatched bases: 5. Germline loops: CDR1 SGHTS, CDR2 YDEGEE. The CDR3 runs to 15 residues. CDR3 nucleotides: TGTGCCAGCAGCCTGGGACAGGGGACCAATTCACCCCTCCACTTT. The encoded protein is CASSLGQGTNSPLHF.

The V call is TRBV5-5, the J call TRBJ1-2; D may be TRBD1 (6 bases). CDR1 and CDR2 from the germline V gene are SGHKS and YYEKEE (reference sequence). The V end was cut by 1 base, the J end by 0 bases, with 10 bases between. This CDR3 is 15 amino acids long. CDR3 DNA sequence: TGTGCCAGCAGCTTGCGGGGGGCTACTAACTATGGCTACACCTTC. Encoded protein: CASSLRGATNYGYTF.

This clone qualifies as medium-sized. V gene TRBV6-1 combines with J gene TRBJ2-7, with D possibly being TRBD1 (5 bases). Germline V lookup: CDR1 MNHNS, CDR2 SASEGT. The CDR3 is 16 residues long. Trimming removed 1 base from V and 0 bases from J, with 13 bases in between. In DNA, the CDR3 is TGTGCCAGCAGTGAAGATCATAGGACATACTCCTACGAGCAGTACTTC. It codes for CASSEDHRTYSYEQYF.

This rearrangement joins TRBV28 to TRBJ1-6; 7 bases are shared with TRBD1. The germline gives CDR1 MDHEN, CDR2 SYDVKM. The CDR3 consists of 13 residues. J lost 9 bases, V lost 7 bases, and 6 bases had no gene match. The CDR3 sequence: CASNQGVVSPLHF. The CDR3 bases are TGTGCCAGCAACCAGGGGGTCGTTTCACCCCTCCACTTT.

This clone showed up just once. V gene TRBV19 combines with J gene TRBJ2-7; a weak D match, TRBD2 (5 bases). The CDR3 is made up of 15 amino acids. CDR1 is LNHDA and CDR2 is SQIVND in the germline V gene (reference sequence). Trimming stripped 1 base from V and 3 bases from J, with 13 bases between. The CDR3 spells CASSIAGIFGYEQYF. The CDR3 DNA is TGTGCCAGTAGTATAGCGGGGATCTTCGGCTACGAGCAGTACTTC.

The gene calls are TRBV4-1 and TRBJ2-5; 12 nucleotides match TRBD1. Germline CDR1 MGHRA, CDR2 YSYEKL. CDR3 length: 16 amino acids. Losses at the gene ends were 3 bases for V and 7 bases for J; bases not matched to a gene: 9. CDR3 DNA: TGCGCCAGCAGCCAGGGACAGGGGGCTCGCGCGGCGACCCAGTACTTC. It translates to CASSQGQGARAATQYF.

The V gene is TRBV19, the J gene TRBJ1-5; D uncertain. The germline gives CDR1 LNHDA, CDR2 SQIVND (reference sequence). V was shortened by 4 bases and J by 5 bases, with 12 bases between the two germline ends. This CDR3 is 14 amino acids long. CDR3 residues: CASSNSVRYQPQHF. The DNA of the CDR3 is TGTGCCAGTAGTAATAGTGTCCGATATCAGCCCCAGCATTTT.

This chain uses TRBV7-9 with TRBJ1-1, with D possibly being TRBD1 (6 bases). The CDR3 runs 14 residues. V gave up 5 bases and J gave up 1 base, with 11 bases separating them. In germline, CDR1 is SEHNR, CDR2 FQNEAQ (reference sequence). The CDR3 protein is CASSPRGKNTEAFF. CDR3 nucleotides: TGTGCCAGCAGCCCCAGGGGCAAGAACACTGAAGCTTTCTTT.

This clone has just one count. V and J are TRBV7-2 and TRBJ2-3; a possible D gene is TRBD1 (5 bases). The CDR3 contains 15 residues. Trimming shortened V by 2 bases and J by 2 bases, and 11 bases separated the two germline ends. Germline V lookup: CDR1 SGHTA, CDR2 FQGNSA. CDR3 bases: TGTGCCAGCAGCTTAAGCCCAGGGTTCACAGATACGCAGTATTTT. Amino acid sequence: CASSLSPGFTDTQYF. The full variable domain, with the rest looked up from reference TRBV7-2 and TRBJ2-3, is GAGVSQSPSNKVTEKGKDVELRCDPISGHTALYWYRQSLGQGLEFLIYFQGNSAPDKSGLPSDRFSAERTGGSVSTLTIQRTQQEDSAVYLCASSLSPGFTDTQYFGPGTRLTVL.

Sample share makes this clone medium-sized. V usage is TRBV6-5 and J usage is TRBJ1-3; D remains ambiguous. The CDR3 is made up of 15 amino acids. From germline, CDR1 is MNHEY and CDR2 SVGAGI. Trimming shortened V by 0 bases and J by 4 bases, and 10 bases separated the two germline ends. This CDR3 reads CASSYSGQVGNTIYF. As DNA, the CDR3 is TGTGCCAGCAGTTACTCTGGGCAGGTCGGAAACACCATATATTTT.

The CDR3 sequence: CASSRNSGTGRNTEAFF. DNA of the CDR3: TGTGCCAGCAGCAGAAATTCCGGGACAGGGAGAAACACTGAAGCTTTCTTT. The chain has TRBV7-9 and TRBJ1-1; 9 bases match TRBD1. Germline V gene lookup returns CDR1 SEHNR and CDR2 FQNEAQ (reference sequence). CDR3 length equals 17 residues. V was pared by 5 bases and J by 2 bases, with 12 bases of the junction left unmatched.

V is TRBV7-8 and J is TRBJ2-1; a weak D match, TRBD2 (6 bases). This CDR3 spans 15 amino acids. Trimming removed 1 base from V and 4 bases from J, with 11 bases in between. From germline, CDR1 is SGHVS and CDR2 FQNEAQ. The CDR3 DNA reads as TGTGCCAGCAGCTTAGAGTCTAGCGTTTACAATGAGCAGTTCTTC. Its protein product is CASSLESSVYNEQFF.

V usage is TRBV2 and J usage is TRBJ2-5; possibly TRBD2 for D (7 bases). Judging by the DNA end, TRBJ2-7 fits better; the J call may be wrong. This CDR3 comprises 15 residues. CDR1 SNHLY and CDR2 FYNNEI come from the germline V gene. In DNA form, the CDR3 reads TGTGCCAGCAGTGAAAGCGGGACAAGATCCTACGAGCAGTACTTC. Its translation is CASSESGTRSYEQYF.

Only a few counts were recorded for this clone. At one of its ends the junction is not consistent with the germline gene, which may arise from a read error. The CDR3 coding sequence is TGTGCCAGCAGCTTGAACGGGGGTGGAGAGACCCAGTACTTC. It translates to CASSLNGGGETQYF. J is TRBJ2-5 and V is TRBV5-1; D is perhaps TRBD2 (6 bases). The CDR3 loop spans 14 amino acids. Germline CDR1 and CDR2: SGHRS and YFSETQ.

The V gene is TRBV10-3, the J gene TRBJ1-5, with D perhaps TRBD1 (5 bases). Germline values: CDR1 ENHRY, CDR2 SYGVKD. The V gene lost 3 bases and the J gene lost 2 bases, with 17 bases spanning the gap. This CDR3 is 17 amino acids long. In nucleotides, the CDR3 is TGTGCCATCAGTGATTTAGGCCCTAAAGGGGGCAATCAGCCCCAGCATTTT. Its translation is CAISDLGPKGGNQPQHF.

This chain links TRBV7-6 with TRBJ1-1; 7 nucleotides line up with TRBD1. CDR1 SGHVS and CDR2 FNYEAQ come from the germline V gene. Trimming cost V 6 bases and J 5 bases; bases outside gene matches: 3. The CDR3 sequence is 12 residues long. The CDR3 spells CASSNRGTEAFF. Written as DNA, the CDR3 is TGTGCCAGCAGTAACAGGGGAACTGAAGCTTTCTTT.

This clone is medium-sized (0.01 to 0.1%) within its sample. The rearrangement joins TRBV19 to TRBJ2-6; maybe TRBD1 (6 bases). Germline CDR1 is LNHDA and CDR2 is SQIVND (reference sequence). The germline V and J ends were trimmed by 8 bases and 4 bases, with 12 bases remaining between them. This CDR3 comprises 14 residues. For the CDR3, the DNA is TGTGCCAGTGCCCAGGGGACAGGGGCCAACGTCCTGACTTTC. Protein sequence: CASAQGTGANVLTF. The whole variable domain, remainder taken from reference TRBV19 and TRBJ2-6, is DGGITQSPKYLFRKEGQNVTLSCEQNLNHDAMYWYRQDPGQGLRLIYYSQIVNDFQKGDIAEGYSVSREKKESFPLTVTSAQKNPTAFYLCASAQGTGANVLTFGAGSRLTVL.

The rearrangement uses TRBV18 and TRBJ1-1; D gene uncertain. Germline V CDR1 and CDR2: KGHSH, LQKENI. The ends were cut back, 3 bases at V and 3 bases at J, with 8 bases in the middle. The CDR3 is 13 residues long. CDR3 sequence (DNA): TGTGCCAGCTCACCGCGTCAGGACACTGAAGCTTTCTTT. Translated, it gives CASSPRQDTEAFF.

In nucleotides, the CDR3 is TGTGCCAGCAGTCCTCCGGGGGGATTCTATGGCTACACCTTC. Translation gives CASSPPGGFYGYTF. The chain joins TRBV6-5 to TRBJ1-2, with D possibly matching TRBD1 (5 bases). Germline V gene sequence: CDR1 MNHEY, CDR2 SVGAGI. V was cut by 5 bases and J by 4 bases, with 14 bases left in between. The CDR3 runs to 14 residues.

This clone appeared a few times. The V gene is TRBV15, the J gene TRBJ2-7, with 7 bases that match TRBD1. V shed 0 bases, J shed 5 bases, and the junction held 4 bases outside the gene matches. Germline CDR1 LNHNV, CDR2 YYDKDF (reference sequence). This CDR3 region has 14 residues. The CDR3 coding sequence is TGTGCCACCAGCAGAGAGTTAGGGGGCCACGAGCAGTACTTC. It specifies CATSRELGGHEQYF.

The rearrangement joins TRBV6-6 to TRBJ1-1, with D unresolved. Trimming took off 1 base at V and 7 bases at J, with 7 bases between the two ends. Germline V gene data show CDR1 as MNHNY and CDR2 as SVGAGI (reference sequence). The CDR3 is 12 residues long. The CDR3 DNA follows: TGTGCCAGCAGTTACTATGGGCTTGAAGCTTTCTTT. It is translated as CASSYYGLEAFF.

This clone was observed once. J is TRBJ1-2 and V is TRBV6-5; tentative D call: TRBD1 (5 bases). V dropped 2 bases and J dropped 8 bases, with 15 bases sitting between them. There are 14 residues in the CDR3. Germline loops: CDR1 MNHEY, CDR2 SVGAGI. The CDR3 is CASSYDPRVMGYTF. CDR3 DNA sequence: TGTGCCAGCAGTTACGATCCCAGGGTAATGGGCTACACCTTC.

The rearrangement links TRBV5-8 to TRBJ2-2, with 7 bases that match TRBD1. Germline CDR1 reads SGHTS; CDR2 reads YDEGEE. The CDR3 consists of 15 residues. V gave up 5 bases and J gave up 1 base; unmatched junction bases: 5. CDR3: CASRRGQKNTGELFF. CDR3 nucleotides: TGTGCCAGCAGACGGGGACAGAAGAACACCGGGGAGCTGTTTTTT.

The chain combines TRBV5-4 with TRBJ1-3, with a tentative D call TRBD1 (6 bases). The CDR3 totals 14 residues. The V end was cut by 9 bases, the J end by 2 bases, with 15 bases between. Germline V gives CDR1 SGHNT, CDR2 YYREEE (reference sequence). The CDR3: CATRQANPGNTIYF. DNA of the CDR3: TGTGCCACCCGACAGGCAAACCCTGGAAACACCATATATTTT.

This clone has a handful of counts. This chain joins TRBV11-2 and TRBJ1-3; no clear D. The germline V gene encodes CDR1 SGHAT and CDR2 FQNNGV. The CDR3 length is 16 residues. Deletions cut 5 bases from V and 0 bases from J, with 14 bases between. CDR3 region: CASSPDVSLSGNTIYF. DNA for the CDR3: TGTGCCAGCAGCCCCGATGTGTCACTCTCTGGAAACACCATATATTTT. Supplemented by reference TRBV11-2 and TRBJ1-3, the full variable domain reads EAGVAQSPRYKIIEKRQSVAFWCNPISGHATLYWYQQILGQGPKLLIQFQNNGVVDDSQLPKDRFSAERLKGVDSTLKIQPAKLEDSAVYLCASSPDVSLSGNTIYFGEGSWLTVV.